The next 2 T cell receptor beta chains were all read from a single sample in a study of Graves' ophthalmopathy and Graves' hyperthyroidism. Beta-chain TCR CDR3 regions were amplified from RNA transcripts. An opening RT-PCR round employed HTBI primers and preceded a second-round multiplex PCR. One entry per CDR3 protein, called by TCRdb with MiXCR from the multiplex PCR reads. The sample lists 620,000 or so distinct CDR3 sequences, about 20% occurring once. The specimen sequenced was peripheral blood. The receptors were gathered from a woman younger than 35 with stable Graves' hyperthyroidism. Some clones in this sample may be carry-over from other donors' samples.

Worth noting for this clonotype: This may be a read error: a much more frequent sequence differs by one nucleotide. The chain recombines TRBV5-5 with TRBJ1-1; D might be TRBD1 (6 bases). V lost 3 bases, J lost 4 bases, and 10 bases lay in between. The V gene's germline CDR1 is SGHKS and CDR2 YYEKEE (reference sequence). This CDR3 contains 13 residues. The CDR3 protein is CASSWQGITEAFF. The CDR3 nucleotides are TGTGCCAGCAGCTGGCAGGGGATCACTGAAGCTTTCTTT. Looking up the rest from reference TRBV5-5 and TRBJ1-1 gives the full variable domain: DAGVTQSPTHLIKTRGQQVTLRCSPISGHKSVSWYQQVLGQGPQFIFQYYEKEERGRGNFPDRFSARQFPNYSSELNVNALLLGDSALYLCASSWQGITEAFFGQGTRLTVV.

This clonotype was counted at least ten times. The genes are TRBV24-1 and TRBJ2-7, with 14 bases fitting TRBD2. CDR3 size: 19 residues. Germline CDR1 reads KGHDR; CDR2 reads SFDVKD. Germline trimming cut 7 bases from V and 1 base from J; bases unmatched to any gene: 14. The CDR3 nucleotides read TGTGCCACCAGGAAACCGGGACTAGCGGGAGTTTGGGGGTCCTACGAGCAGTACTTC. Translation: CATRKPGLAGVWGSYEQYF.